This TCR beta chain came from a study of blood T cells in healthy people across ages. A J-beta primer mix and a sample-barcoded 5' primer were used in a second PCR of about 7 to 12 cycles. TCRdb fed the 5' RACE reads into MiXCR, producing one record per CDR3 protein. The sample has fewer than 800,000 distinct CDR3 sequences, around 21% seen once. Germline CDR1 is ENHRY and CDR2 is SYGVKD. V was shortened by 7 bases and J by 5 bases, with 8 bases between the two germline ends. This CDR3 comprises 11 residues. This sequence was found in a man aged 65 to 85 in good health. This chain uses TRBV10-3 with TRBJ2-5; D remains unclear. Sequencing input: blood. DNA for the CDR3: TGTGCCATCAAGGTAGAGGAGACCCAGTACTTC. Amino acid sequence: CAIKVEETQYF.